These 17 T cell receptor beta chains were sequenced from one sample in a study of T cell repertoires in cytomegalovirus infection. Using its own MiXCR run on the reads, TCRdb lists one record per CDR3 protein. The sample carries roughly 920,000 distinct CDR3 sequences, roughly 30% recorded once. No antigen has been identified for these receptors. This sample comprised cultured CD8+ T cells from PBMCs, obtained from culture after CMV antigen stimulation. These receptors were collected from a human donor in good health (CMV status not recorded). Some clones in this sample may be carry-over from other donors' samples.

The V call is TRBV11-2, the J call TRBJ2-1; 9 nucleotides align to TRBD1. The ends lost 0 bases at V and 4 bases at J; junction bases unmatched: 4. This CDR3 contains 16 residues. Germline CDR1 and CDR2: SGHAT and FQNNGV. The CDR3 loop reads CASSLDGQGLYNEQFF. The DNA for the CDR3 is TGTGCCAGCAGCTTAGATGGACAGGGGCTTTACAATGAGCAGTTCTTC.

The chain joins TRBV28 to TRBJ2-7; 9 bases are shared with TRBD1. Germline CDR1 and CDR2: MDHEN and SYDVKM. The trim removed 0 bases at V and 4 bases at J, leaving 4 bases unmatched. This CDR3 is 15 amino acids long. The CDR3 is CASSLWGQGPYEQYV. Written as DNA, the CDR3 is TGTGCCAGCAGTTTATGGGGACAGGGTCCTTACGAGCAGTACGTC.

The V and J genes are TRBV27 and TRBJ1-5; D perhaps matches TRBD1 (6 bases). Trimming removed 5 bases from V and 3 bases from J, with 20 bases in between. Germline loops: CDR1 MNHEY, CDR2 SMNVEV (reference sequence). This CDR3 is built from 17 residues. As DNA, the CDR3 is TGTGCCAGCAGTCCACGGGGGGGCCACGGGAACAATCAGCCCCAGCATTTT. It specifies CASSPRGGHGNNQPQHF.

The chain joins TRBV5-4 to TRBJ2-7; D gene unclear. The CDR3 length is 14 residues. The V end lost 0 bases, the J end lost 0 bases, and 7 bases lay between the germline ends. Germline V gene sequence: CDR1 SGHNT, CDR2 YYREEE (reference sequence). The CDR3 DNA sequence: TGTGCCAGCAGCTTGGATAAAAACTCCTACGAGCAGTACGTC. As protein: CASSLDKNSYEQYV.

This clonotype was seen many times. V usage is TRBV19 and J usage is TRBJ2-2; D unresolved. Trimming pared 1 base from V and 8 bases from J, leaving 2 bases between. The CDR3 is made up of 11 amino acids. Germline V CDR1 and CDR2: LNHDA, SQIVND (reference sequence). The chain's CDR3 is CASSIAGELFF. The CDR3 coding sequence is TGTGCCAGTAGTATAGCTGGGGAGCTGTTTTTT.

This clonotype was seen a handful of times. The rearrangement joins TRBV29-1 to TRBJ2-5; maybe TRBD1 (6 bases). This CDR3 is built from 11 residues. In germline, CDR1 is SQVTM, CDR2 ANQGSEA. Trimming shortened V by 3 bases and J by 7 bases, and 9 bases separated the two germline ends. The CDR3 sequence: CSVEADRTQYF. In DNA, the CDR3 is TGCAGCGTTGAGGCGGACAGGACCCAGTACTTC.

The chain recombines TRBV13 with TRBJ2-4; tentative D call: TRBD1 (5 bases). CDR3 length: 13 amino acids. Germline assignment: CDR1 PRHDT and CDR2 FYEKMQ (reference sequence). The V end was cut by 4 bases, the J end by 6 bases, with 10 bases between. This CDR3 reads CASSSSGINIQYF. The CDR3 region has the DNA TGTGCCAGCAGCTCCTCAGGGATAAACATTCAGTACTTC. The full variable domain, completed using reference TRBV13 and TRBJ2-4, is AAGVIQSPRHLIKEKRETATLKCYPIPRHDTVYWYQQGPGQDPQFLISFYEKMQSDKGSIPDRFSAQQFSDYHSELNMSSLELGDSALYFCASSSSGINIQYFGAGTRLSVL.

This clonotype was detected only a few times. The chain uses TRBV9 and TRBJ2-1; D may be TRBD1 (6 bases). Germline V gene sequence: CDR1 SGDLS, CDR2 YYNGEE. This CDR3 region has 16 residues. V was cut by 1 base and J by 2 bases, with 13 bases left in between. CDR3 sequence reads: CASSVSRQVTYNEQFF. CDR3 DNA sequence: TGTGCCAGCAGCGTATCCCGACAGGTGACCTACAATGAGCAGTTCTTC.

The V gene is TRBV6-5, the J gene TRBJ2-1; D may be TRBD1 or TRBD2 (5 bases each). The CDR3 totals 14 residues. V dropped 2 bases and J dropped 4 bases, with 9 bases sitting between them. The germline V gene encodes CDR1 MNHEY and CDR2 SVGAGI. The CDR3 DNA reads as TGTGCCAGCAGTTACGGGGGTTTGTACAATGAGCAGTTCTTC. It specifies CASSYGGLYNEQFF.

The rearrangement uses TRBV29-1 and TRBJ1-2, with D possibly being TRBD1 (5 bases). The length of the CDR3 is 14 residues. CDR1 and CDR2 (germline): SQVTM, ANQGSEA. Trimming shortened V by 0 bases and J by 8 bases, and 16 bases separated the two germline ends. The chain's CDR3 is CSVEDRDGFIGYTF. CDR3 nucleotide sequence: TGCAGCGTTGAAGACCGGGACGGGTTCATCGGCTACACCTTC.

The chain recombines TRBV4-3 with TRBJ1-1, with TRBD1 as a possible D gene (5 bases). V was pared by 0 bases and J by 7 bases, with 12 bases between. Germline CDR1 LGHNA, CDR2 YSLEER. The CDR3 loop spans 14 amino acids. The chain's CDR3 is CASSQEGRDHEAFF. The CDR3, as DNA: TGCGCCAGCAGCCAAGAAGGGAGGGACCATGAAGCTTTCTTT.

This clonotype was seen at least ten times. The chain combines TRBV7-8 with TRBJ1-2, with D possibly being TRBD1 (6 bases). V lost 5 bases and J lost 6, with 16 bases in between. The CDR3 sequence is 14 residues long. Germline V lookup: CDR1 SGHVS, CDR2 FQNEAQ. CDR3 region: CASSQSLGADGYTF. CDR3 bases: TGTGCCAGCAGCCAATCTCTGGGGGCGGATGGCTACACCTTC. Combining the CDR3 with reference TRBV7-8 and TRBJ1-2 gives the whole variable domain GAGVSQSPRYKVAKRGQDVALRCDPISGHVSLFWYQQALGQGPEFLTYFQNEAQLDKSGLPSDRFFAERPEGSVSTLKIQRTQQEDSAVYLCASSQSLGADGYTFGSGTRLTVV.

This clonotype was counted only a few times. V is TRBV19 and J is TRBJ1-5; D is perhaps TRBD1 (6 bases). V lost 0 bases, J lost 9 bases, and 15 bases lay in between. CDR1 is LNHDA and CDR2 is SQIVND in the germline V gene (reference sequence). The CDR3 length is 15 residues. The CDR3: CASSIELQGLRPQHF. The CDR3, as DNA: TGTGCCAGTAGTATAGAACTACAGGGTTTACGGCCCCAGCATTTT.

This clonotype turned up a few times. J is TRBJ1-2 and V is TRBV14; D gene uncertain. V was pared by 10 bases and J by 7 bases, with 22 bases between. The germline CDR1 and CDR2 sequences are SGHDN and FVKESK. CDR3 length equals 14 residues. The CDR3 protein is CAIVAPGPTLGYTF. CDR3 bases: TGTGCCATTGTCGCACCCGGGCCCACGCTTGGCTACACCTTC.

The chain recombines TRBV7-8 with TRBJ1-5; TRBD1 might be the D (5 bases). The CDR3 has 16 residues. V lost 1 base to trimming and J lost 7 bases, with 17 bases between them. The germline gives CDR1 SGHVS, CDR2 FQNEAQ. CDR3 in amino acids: CASSLVSYGGSQPQHF. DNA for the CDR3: TGTGCCAGCAGCTTAGTCAGTTACGGGGGATCGCAGCCCCAGCATTTT.

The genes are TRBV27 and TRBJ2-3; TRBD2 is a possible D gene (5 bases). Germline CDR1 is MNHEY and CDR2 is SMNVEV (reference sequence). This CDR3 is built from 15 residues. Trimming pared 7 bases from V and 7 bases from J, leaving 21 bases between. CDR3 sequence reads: CASNWMRASGNTQYF. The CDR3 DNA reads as TGTGCCAGCAATTGGATGAGGGCATCGGGGAATACGCAGTATTTT.

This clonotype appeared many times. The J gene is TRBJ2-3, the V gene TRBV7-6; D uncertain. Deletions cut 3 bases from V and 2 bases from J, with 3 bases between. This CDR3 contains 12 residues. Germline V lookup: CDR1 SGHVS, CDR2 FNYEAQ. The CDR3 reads CASSFLTDTQYF. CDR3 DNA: TGTGCCAGCAGCTTCCTCACAGATACGCAGTATTTT.